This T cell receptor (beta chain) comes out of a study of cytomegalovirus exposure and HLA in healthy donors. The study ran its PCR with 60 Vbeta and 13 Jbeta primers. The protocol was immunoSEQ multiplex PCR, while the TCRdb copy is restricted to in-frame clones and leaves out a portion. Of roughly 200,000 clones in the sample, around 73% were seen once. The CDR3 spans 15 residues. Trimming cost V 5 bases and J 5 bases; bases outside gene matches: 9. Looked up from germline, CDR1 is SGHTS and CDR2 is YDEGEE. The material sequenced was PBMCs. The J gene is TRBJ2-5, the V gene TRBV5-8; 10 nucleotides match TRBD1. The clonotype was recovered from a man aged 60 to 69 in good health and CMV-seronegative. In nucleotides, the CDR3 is TGTGCCAGCAGAGAAGGGACAGGGGATGGGGAGACCCAGTACTTC. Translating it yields CASREGTGDGETQYF.